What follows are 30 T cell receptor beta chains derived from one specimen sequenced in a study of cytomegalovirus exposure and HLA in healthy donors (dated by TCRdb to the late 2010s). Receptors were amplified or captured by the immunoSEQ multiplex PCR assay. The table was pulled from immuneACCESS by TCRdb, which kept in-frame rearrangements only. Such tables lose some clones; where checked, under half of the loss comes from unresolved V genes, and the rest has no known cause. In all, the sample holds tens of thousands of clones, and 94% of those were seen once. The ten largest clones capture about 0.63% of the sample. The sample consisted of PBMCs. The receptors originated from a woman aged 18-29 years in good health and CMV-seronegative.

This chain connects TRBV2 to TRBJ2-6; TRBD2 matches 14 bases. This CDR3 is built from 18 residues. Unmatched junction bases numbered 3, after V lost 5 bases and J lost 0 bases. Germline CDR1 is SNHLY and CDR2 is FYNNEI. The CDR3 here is CASSLGLAGVSGANVLTF. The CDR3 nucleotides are TGTGCCAGCAGTCTGGGACTAGCGGGGGTCTCTGGGGCCAACGTCCTGACTTTC.

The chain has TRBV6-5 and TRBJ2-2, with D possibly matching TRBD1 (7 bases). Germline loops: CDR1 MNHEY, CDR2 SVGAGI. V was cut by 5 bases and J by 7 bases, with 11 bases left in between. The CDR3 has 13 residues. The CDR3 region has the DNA TGTGCCAGCAGTAGACAGGGACTCGGGGAGCTGTTTTTT. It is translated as CASSRQGLGELFF.

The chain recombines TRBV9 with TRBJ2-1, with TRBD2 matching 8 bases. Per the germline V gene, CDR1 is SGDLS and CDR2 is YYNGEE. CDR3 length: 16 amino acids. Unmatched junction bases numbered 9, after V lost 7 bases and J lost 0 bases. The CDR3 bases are TGTGCCAGCGGGCGGGGGGCGATGATCTCCTACAATGAGCAGTTCTTC. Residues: CASGRGAMISYNEQFF.

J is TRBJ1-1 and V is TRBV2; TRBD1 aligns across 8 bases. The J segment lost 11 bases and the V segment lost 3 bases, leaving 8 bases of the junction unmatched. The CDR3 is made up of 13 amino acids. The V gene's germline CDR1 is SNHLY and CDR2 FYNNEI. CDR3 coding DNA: TGTGCCAGCAGTGAGAAGGGGACAGGATCGGCTTTCTTT. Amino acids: CASSEKGTGSAFF. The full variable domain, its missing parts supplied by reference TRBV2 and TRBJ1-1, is EPEVTQTPSHQVTQMGQEVILRCVPISNHLYFYWYRQILGQKVEFLVSFYNNEISEKSEIFDDQFSVERPDGSNFTLKIRSTKLEDSAMYFCASSEKGTGSAFFGQGTRLTVV.

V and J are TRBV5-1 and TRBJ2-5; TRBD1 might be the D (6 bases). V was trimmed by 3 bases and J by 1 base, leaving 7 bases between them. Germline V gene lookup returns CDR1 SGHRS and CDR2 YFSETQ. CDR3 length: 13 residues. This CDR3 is CASSSRGQETQYF. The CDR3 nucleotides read TGCGCCAGCAGCTCCAGGGGCCAAGAGACCCAGTACTTC.

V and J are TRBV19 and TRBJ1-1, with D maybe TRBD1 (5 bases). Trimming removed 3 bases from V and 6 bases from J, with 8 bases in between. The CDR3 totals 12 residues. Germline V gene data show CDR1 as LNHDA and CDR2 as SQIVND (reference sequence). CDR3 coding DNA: TGTGCCAGTAGTATTAGCAGGGCTGAAGCTTTCTTT. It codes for CASSISRAEAFF.

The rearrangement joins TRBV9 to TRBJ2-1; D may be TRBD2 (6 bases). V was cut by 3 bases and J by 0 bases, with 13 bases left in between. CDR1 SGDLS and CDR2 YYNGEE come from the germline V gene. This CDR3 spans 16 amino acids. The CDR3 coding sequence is TGTGCCAGCAGCGGCGCCCGCGGGAACTCCTACAATGAGCAGTTCTTC. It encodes CASSGARGNSYNEQFF.

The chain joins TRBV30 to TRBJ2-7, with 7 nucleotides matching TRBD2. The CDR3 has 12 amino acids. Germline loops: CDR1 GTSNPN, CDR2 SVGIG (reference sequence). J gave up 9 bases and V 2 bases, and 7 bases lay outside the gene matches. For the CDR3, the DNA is TGTGCCTGGAGTCCCATAACGGGGGGGCAGTACTTC. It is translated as CAWSPITGGQYF.

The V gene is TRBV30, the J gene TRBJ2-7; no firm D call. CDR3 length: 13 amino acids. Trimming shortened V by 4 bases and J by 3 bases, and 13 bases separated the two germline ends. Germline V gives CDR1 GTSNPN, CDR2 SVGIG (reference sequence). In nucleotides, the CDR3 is TGTGCCTGGAACCTGGGCCTCGGCTACGAGCAGTACTTC. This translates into CAWNLGLGYEQYF.

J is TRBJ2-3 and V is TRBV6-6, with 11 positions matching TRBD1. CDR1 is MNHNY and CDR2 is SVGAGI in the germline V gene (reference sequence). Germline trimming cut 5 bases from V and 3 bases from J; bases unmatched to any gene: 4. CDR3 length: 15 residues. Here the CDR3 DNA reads TGTGCCAGCAGTATAGGACAGGGGGCGACAGATACGCAGTATTTT. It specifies CASSIGQGATDTQYF.

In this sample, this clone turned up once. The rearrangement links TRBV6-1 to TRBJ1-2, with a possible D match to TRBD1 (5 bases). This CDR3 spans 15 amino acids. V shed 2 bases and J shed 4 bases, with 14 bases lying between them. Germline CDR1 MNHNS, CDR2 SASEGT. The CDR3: CASSESQGATYGYTF. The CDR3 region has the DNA TGTGCCAGCAGTGAATCCCAAGGGGCCACCTATGGCTACACCTTC.

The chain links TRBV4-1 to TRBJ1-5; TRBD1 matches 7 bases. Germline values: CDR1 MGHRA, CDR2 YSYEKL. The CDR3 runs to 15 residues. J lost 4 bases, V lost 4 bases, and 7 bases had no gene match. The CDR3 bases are TGCGCCAGCAGCCTCGAATGGACAGGAAATCAGCCCCAGCATTTT. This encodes CASSLEWTGNQPQHF.

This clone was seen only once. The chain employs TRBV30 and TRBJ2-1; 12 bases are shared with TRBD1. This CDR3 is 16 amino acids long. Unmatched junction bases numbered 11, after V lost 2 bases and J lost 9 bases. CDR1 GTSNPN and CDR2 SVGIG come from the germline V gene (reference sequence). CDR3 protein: CAWSIPAGTGGFEQFF. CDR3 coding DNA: TGTGCCTGGAGTATACCTGCCGGGACAGGGGGCTTTGAGCAGTTCTTC.

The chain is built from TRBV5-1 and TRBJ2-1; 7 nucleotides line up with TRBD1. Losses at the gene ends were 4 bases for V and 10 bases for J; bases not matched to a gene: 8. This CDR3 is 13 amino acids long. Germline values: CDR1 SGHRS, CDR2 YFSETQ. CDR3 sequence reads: CASSKGTVGEQFF. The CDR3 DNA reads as TGCGCCAGCAGCAAGGGGACAGTTGGGGAGCAGTTCTTC. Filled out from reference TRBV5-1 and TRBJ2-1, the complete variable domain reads KAGVTQTPRYLIKTRGQQVTLSCSPISGHRSVSWYQQTPGQGLQFLFEYFSETQRNKGNFPGRFSGRQFSNSRSEMNVSTLELGDSALYLCASSKGTVGEQFFGPGTRLTVL.

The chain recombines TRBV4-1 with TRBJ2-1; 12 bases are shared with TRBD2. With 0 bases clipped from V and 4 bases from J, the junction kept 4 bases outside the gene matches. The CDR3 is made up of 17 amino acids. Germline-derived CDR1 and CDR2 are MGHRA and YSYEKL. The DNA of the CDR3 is TGCGCCAGCAGCCAAGATTCGGGGACTAGCGGGTACAATGAGCAGTTCTTC. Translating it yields CASSQDSGTSGYNEQFF.

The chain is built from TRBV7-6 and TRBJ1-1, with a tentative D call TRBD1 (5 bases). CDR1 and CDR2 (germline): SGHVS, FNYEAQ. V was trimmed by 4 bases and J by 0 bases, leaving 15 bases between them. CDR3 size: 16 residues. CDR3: CASSSGGGQMNTEAFF. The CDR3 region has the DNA TGTGCCAGCAGCTCCGGGGGAGGACAAATGAACACTGAAGCTTTCTTT.

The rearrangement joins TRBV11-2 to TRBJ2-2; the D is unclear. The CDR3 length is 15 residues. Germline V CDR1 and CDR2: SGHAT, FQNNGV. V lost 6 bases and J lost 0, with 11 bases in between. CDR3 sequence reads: CASSDSRTNTGELFF. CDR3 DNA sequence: TGTGCCAGCAGTGATAGCAGAACGAACACCGGGGAGCTGTTTTTT.

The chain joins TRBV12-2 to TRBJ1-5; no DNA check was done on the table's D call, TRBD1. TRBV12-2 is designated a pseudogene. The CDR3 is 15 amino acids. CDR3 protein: CASRRYRGRRQPQHF. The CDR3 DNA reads TGTGCAAGTCGACGGTACAGGGGAAGGCGACAGCCCCAGCATTTT.

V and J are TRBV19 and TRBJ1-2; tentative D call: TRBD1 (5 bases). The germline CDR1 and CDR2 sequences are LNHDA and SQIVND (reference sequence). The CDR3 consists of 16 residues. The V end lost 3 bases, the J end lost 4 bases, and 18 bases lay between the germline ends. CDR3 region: CASSIVGGRHLYGYTF. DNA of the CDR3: TGTGCCAGTAGTATTGTCGGGGGGAGACACCTCTATGGCTACACCTTC.

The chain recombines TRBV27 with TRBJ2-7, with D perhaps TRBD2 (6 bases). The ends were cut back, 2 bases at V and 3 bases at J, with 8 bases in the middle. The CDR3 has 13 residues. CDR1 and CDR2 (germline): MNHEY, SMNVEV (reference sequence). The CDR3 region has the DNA TGTGCCAGCAGTTTAGGTAGCGGCTACGAGCAGTACTTC. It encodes CASSLGSGYEQYF.

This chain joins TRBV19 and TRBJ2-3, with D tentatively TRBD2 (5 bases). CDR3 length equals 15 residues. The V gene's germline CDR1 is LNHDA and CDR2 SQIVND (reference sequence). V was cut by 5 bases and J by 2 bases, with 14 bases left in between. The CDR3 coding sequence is TGTGCCAGTAGTCTCGCCGGGATTTTCACAGATACGCAGTATTTT. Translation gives CASSLAGIFTDTQYF. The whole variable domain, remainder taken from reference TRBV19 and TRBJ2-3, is DGGITQSPKYLFRKEGQNVTLSCEQNLNHDAMYWYRQDPGQGLRLIYYSQIVNDFQKGDIAEGYSVSREKKESFPLTVTSAQKNPTAFYLCASSLAGIFTDTQYFGPGTRLTVL.

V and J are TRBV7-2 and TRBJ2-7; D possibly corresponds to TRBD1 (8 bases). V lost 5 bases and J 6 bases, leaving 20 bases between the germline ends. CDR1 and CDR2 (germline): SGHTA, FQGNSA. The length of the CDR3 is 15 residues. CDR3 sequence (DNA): TGTGCCAGCAGCCCGTCGGACAGGGTAGCGGGCGAGCAGTACTTC. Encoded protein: CASSPSDRVAGEQYF.

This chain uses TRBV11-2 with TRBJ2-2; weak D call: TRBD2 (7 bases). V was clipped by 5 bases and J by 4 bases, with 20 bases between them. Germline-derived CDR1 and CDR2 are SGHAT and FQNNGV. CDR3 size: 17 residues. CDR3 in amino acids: CASSPWAAGATTGELFF. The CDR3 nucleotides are TGTGCCAGCAGCCCTTGGGCGGCGGGGGCCACCACCGGGGAGCTGTTTTTT.

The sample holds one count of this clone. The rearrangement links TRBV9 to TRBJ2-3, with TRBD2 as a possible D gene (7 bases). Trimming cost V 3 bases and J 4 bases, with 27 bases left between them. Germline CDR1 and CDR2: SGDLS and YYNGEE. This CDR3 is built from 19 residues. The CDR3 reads CASSARGPGVRGIADTQYF. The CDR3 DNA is TGTGCCAGCAGCGCCAGAGGGCCAGGGGTGCGGGGGATCGCAGATACGCAGTATTTT.

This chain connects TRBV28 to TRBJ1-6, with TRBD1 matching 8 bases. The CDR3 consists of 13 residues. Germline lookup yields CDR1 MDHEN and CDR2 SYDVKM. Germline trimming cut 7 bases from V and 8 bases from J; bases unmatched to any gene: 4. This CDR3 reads CASTGQGYSPLHF. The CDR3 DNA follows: TGTGCCAGCACAGGACAGGGATATTCACCCCTCCACTTT.

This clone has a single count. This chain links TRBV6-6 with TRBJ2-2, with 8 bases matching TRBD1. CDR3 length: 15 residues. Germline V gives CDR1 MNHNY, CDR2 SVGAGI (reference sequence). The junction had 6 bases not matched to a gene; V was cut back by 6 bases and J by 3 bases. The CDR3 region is CASRSRGRDTGELFF. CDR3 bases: TGTGCCAGCAGATCCAGGGGGCGAGACACCGGGGAGCTGTTTTTT.

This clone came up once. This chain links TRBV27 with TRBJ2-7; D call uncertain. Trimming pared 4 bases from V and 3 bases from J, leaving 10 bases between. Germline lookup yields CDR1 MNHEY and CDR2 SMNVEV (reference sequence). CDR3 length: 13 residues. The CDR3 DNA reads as TGTGCCAGCAGTTATGCAGTTAACTACGAGCAGTACTTC. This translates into CASSYAVNYEQYF.

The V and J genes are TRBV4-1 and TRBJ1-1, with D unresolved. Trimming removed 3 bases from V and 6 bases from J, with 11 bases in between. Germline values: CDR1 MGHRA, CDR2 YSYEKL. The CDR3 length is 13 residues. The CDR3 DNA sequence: TGCGCCAGCAGCCATCCAGGTGTGGCTGAAGCTTTCTTT. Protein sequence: CASSHPGVAEAFF.

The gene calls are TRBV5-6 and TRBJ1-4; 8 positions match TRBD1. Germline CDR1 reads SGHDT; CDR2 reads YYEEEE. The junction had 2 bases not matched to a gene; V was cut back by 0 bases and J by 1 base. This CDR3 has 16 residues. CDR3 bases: TGTGCCAGCAGCTTGGCCAGGGGGCTAACTAATGAAAAACTGTTTTTT. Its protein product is CASSLARGLTNEKLFF.

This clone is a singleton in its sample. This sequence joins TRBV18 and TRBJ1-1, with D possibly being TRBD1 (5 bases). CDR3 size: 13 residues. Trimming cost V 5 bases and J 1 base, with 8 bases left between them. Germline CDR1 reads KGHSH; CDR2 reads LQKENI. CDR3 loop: CASSSQGNTEAFF. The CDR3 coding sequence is TGTGCCAGCTCAAGTCAGGGGAACACTGAAGCTTTCTTT.